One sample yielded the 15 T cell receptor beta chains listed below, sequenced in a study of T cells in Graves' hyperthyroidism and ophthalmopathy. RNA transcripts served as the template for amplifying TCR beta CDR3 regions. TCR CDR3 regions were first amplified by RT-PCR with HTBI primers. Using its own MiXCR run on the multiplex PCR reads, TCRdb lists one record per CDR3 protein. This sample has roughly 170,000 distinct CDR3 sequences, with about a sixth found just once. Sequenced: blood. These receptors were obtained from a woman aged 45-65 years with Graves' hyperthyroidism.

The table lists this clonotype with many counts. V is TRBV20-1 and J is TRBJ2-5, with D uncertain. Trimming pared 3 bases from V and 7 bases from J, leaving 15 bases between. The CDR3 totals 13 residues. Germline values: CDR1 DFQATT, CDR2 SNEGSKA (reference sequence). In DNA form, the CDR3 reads TGCAGTGCTAGCCCGTCGACGGGTGGGACCCAGTACTTC. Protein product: CSASPSTGGTQYF.

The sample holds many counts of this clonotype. The CDR3 DNA sequence: TGTGCCAGCAGCTTGGAGGGACTGGGGACGTACTTC. Translation: CASSLEGLGTYF. This sequence joins TRBV5-4 and TRBJ2-5; D is perhaps TRBD2 (6 bases). The CDR3 is made up of 12 amino acids. Germline lookup yields CDR1 SGHNT and CDR2 YYREEE (reference sequence). Deletions cut 0 bases from V and 13 bases from J, with 13 bases between.

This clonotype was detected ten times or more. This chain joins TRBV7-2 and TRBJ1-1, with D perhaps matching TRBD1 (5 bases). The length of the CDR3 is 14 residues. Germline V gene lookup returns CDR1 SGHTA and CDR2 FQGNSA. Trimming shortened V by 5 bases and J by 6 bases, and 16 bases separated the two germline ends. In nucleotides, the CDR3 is TGTGCCAGCAGCCGGGATCCATTAGGGGCTGAAGCTTTCTTT. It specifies CASSRDPLGAEAFF. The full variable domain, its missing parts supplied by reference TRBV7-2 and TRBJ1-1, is GAGVSQSPSNKVTEKGKDVELRCDPISGHTALYWYRQSLGQGLEFLIYFQGNSAPDKSGLPSDRFSAERTGGSVSTLTIQRTQQEDSAVYLCASSRDPLGAEAFFGQGTRLTVV.

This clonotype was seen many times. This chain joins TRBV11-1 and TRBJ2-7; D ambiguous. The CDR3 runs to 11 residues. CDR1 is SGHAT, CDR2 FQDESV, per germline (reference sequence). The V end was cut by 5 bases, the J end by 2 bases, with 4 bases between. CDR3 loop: CASSRAYEQYF. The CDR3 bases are TGTGCCAGCAGCCGGGCCTACGAGCAGTACTTC.

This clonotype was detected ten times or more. Written as DNA, the CDR3 is TGTGCCAGCAGCTTTAGACAGGGGGTAGGAGAGACCCAGTACTTC. Protein product: CASSFRQGVGETQYF. The chain couples TRBV7-9 to TRBJ2-5, with 9 bases that match TRBD1. CDR1 is SEHNR and CDR2 is FQNEAQ in the germline V gene (reference sequence). After removal of 3 bases from V and 4 bases from J, the junction contained 6 bases not matched to a gene. The CDR3 is 15 amino acids.

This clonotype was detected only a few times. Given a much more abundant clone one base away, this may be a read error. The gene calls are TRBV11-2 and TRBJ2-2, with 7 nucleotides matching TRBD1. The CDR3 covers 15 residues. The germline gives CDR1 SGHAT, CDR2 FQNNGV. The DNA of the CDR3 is TGTGCCAACAGCCAATGGACAGGAGTAACCGGGGAGCTGTTTTTT. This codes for CANSQWTGVTGELFF.

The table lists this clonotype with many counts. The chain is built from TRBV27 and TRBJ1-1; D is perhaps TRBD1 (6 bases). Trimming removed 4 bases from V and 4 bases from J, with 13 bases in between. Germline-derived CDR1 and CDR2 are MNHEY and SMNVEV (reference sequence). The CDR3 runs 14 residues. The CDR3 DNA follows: TGTGCCAGCAGTTGGACCAGGGGTGTCACTGAAGCTTTCTTT. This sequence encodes CASSWTRGVTEAFF.

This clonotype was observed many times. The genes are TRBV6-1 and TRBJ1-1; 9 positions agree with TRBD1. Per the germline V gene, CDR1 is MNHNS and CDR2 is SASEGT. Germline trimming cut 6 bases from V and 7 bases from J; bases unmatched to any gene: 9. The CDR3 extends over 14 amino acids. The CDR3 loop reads CASSRRDRAIEAFF. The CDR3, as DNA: TGTGCCAGCAGCCGCCGGGACAGGGCAATTGAAGCTTTCTTT.

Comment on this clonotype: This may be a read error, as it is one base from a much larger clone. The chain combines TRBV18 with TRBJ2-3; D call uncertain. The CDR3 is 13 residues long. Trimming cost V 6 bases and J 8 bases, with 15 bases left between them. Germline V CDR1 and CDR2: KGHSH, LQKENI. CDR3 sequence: CASSQDTAGTQYF. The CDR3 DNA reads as TGTGCCAGCTCTCAAGACACGGCAGGTACGCAGTATTTT.

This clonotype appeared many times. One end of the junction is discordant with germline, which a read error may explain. In nucleotides, the CDR3 is TGTGCTAGCAGCTTAGAGGGAGGCTACGAGCAGTACTTC. Its protein is CASSLEGGYEQYF. V is TRBV7-7 and J is TRBJ2-7; tentative D call: TRBD2 (6 bases). The CDR3 runs 13 residues. The germline V gene has CDR1 SSHAT and CDR2 FNYEAQ (reference sequence).

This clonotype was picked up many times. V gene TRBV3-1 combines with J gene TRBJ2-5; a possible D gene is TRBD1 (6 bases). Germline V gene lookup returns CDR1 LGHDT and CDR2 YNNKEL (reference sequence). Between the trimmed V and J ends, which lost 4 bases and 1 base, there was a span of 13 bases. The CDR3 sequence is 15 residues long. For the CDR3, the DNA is TGTGCCAGCAGCCCCCATGGACAGTTCCAAGAGACCCAGTACTTC. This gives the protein CASSPHGQFQETQYF.

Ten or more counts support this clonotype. The CDR3 nucleotides are TGCAGCGTTGAAGTCCGGACTAGCGGGCTTAGTGAGCAGTTCTTC. Translation: CSVEVRTSGLSEQFF. V and J are TRBV29-1 and TRBJ2-1; 11 nucleotides align to TRBD2. There are 15 residues in the CDR3. V shed 1 base and J 9 bases; nucleotides not matched to a gene: 8. Looked up from germline, CDR1 is SQVTM and CDR2 is ANQGSEA.

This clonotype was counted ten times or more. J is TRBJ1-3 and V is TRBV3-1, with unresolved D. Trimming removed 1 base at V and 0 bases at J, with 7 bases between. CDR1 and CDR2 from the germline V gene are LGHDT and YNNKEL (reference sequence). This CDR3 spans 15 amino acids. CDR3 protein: CASSQGFHSGNTIYF. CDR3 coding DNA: TGTGCCAGCAGCCAAGGTTTCCACTCTGGAAACACCATATATTTT. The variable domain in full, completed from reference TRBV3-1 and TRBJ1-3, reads DTAVSQTPKYLVTQMGNDKSIKCEQNLGHDTMYWYKQDSKKFLKIMFSYNNKELIINETVPNRFSPKSPDKAHLNLHINSLELGDSAVYFCASSQGFHSGNTIYFGEGSWLTVV.

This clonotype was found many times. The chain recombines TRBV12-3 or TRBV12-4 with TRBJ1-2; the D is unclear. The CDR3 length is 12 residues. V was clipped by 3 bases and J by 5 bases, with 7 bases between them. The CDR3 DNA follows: TGTGCCAGCAGTTTCCCGCAATATGGCTACACCTTC. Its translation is CASSFPQYGYTF.

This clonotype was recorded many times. The CDR3 is CASRYKGGLSNGYTF. The CDR3 DNA reads as TGTGCCAGCAGATACAAGGGGGGACTAAGTAATGGCTACACCTTC. This chain joins TRBV28 and TRBJ1-2, with D tentatively TRBD1 (6 bases). Per germline, CDR1 MDHEN and CDR2 SYDVKM. CDR3 length: 15 amino acids. V was cut by 6 bases and J by 6 bases, with 20 bases left in between.